These T cell receptor beta chains were read from a single sample in a study of cytomegalovirus exposure and HLA in healthy donors. Using immunoSEQ multiplex PCR, the repertoire was profiled, and TCRdb retains in-frame clones only, with some absent. Its listing shows some 200,000 clones. The specimen was PBMCs. Receptor source: a girl under 10 years old in good health and CMV-seropositive. The CDR3 runs from the conserved cysteine through the conserved F or W. A D gene is named only where the DNA matches it firmly.

cdr3_length j_call v_call d_call cdr3_aa cdr3_nt
12 TRBJ2-2 TRBV6-6 . CASSSVTGELFF TGTGCCAGCAGCTCCGTCACCGGGGAGCTGTTTTTT
18 TRBJ1-5 TRBV7-8 TRBD1 CASSLLPGQGMSNQPQHF TGTGCCAGCAGCCTACTTCCGGGACAGGGGATGAGCAATCAGCCCCAGCATTTT
15 TRBJ2-2 TRBV2 TRBD1 CASRGRGRDTGELFF TGTGCCAGCAGGGGCAGGGGGCGAGACACCGGGGAGCTGTTTTTT
14 TRBJ2-7 TRBV5-1 TRBD1 CASSGQGGSYEQYF TGCGCCAGCAGCGGACAGGGAGGCTCCTACGAGCAGTACTTC
13 TRBJ1-1 TRBV28 TRBD1 CASSIGTGRVAFF TGTGCCAGCAGCATTGGGACAGGGAGGGTAGCTTTCTTT
19 TRBJ2-1 TRBV5-1 TRBD2 CASSAGLAGKTSSYNEQFF TGCGCCAGCAGCGCCGGACTAGCGGGTAAAACGAGCTCCTACAATGAGCAGTTCTTC
16 TRBJ2-3 TRBV18 TRBD1 CASSRSGTGRSDTQYF TGTGCCAGCTCGCGCTCCGGGACAGGGAGGTCAGATACGCAGTATTTT
14 TRBJ1-1 TRBV5-1 . CASSFAGQNTEAFF TGCGCCAGCAGCTTCGCAGGGCAGAACACTGAAGCTTTCTTT
19 TRBJ2-7 TRBV1 . CTSSPWPLAVNIKNYEQYF TGCACCAGCAGCCCCTGGCCTCTGGCTGTAAACATAAAAAACTACGAGCAGTACTTC
16 TRBJ2-3 TRBV11-2 . CASSLGFGSPTDTQYF TGTGCCAGCAGCTTAGGATTCGGGAGCCCAACAGATACGCAGTATTTT
14 TRBJ2-1 TRBV6-1 . CASLVLALHNEQFF TGTGCCAGCCTAGTACTAGCTCTACACAATGAGCAGTTCTTC
15 TRBJ1-4 TRBV9 . CASSTGRATNEKLFF TGTGCCAGCAGCACAGGGAGGGCAACTAATGAAAAACTGTTTTTT
16 TRBJ2-2 TRBV6-5 TRBD2 CASSYLGRGGTGELFF TGTGCCAGCAGTTACCTCGGGAGGGGAGGGACCGGGGAGCTGTTTTTT
19 TRBJ2-2 TRBV4-2 . CASSQLGLADRWGTGELFF TGTGCCAGCAGCCAACTGGGATTAGCGGACCGATGGGGCACCGGGGAGCTGTTTTTT
16 TRBJ1-1 TRBV29-1 TRBD1 CSVEGALQGANTEAFF TGCAGCGTTGAAGGGGCCCTACAGGGGGCCAACACTGAAGCTTTCTTT
14 TRBJ2-7 TRBV10-3 TRBD1 CAIKSRTGGDEQYF TGTGCCATCAAATCTAGGACAGGGGGGGACGAGCAGTACTTC
13 TRBJ2-2 TRBV6-6 . CASSYSLTGELFF TGTGCCAGCAGTTACTCTCTCACCGGGGAGCTGTTTTTT
17 TRBJ1-5 TRBV21-1 . CASSKDEEGQGDQPQHF TGTGCCAGCAGCAAAGACGAGGAAGGACAGGGGGATCAGCCCCAGCATTTT
13 TRBJ1-2 TRBV2 . CASFPTRDYGYTF TGTGCCAGCTTTCCCACTCGGGACTATGGCTACACCTTC
17 TRBJ2-5 TRBV7-9 TRBD2 CASEMASGRFHQETQYF TGTGCCAGCGAGATGGCTAGCGGGAGATTTCACCAAGAGACCCAGTACTTC
16 TRBJ2-3 TRBV28 TRBD1 CASRPHRGRIEDTQYF TGTGCCAGCAGGCCCCACAGGGGACGTATAGAAGATACGCAGTATTTT
16 TRBJ2-7 TRBV13 . CASSLGRGGSSYEQYF TGTGCCAGCAGCTTAGGTAGGGGGGGAAGCTCCTACGAGCAGTACTTC
15 TRBJ2-1 TRBV7-3 . CASSYERTNRNEQFF TGTGCAAGCAGCTATGAGCGGACCAACCGCAATGAGCAGTTCTTC
15 TRBJ2-1 TRBV5-6 TRBD2 CASSFGLAGSNEQFF TGTGCCAGCAGCTTTGGGCTAGCGGGAAGCAATGAGCAGTTCTTC
17 TRBJ2-7 TRBV27 . CASSQEPKGHQSYEQYF TGTGCCAGCAGTCAGGAACCTAAGGGACATCAATCCTACGAGCAGTACTTC
14 TRBJ2-7 TRBV29-1 TRBD1 CSVEVPGQGYEQYF TGCAGCGTTGAAGTGCCGGGACAGGGGTACGAGCAGTACTTC
15 TRBJ2-7 TRBV27 . CASSSSSGDPYEQYF TGTGCCAGCAGTTCCTCAAGCGGAGACCCCTACGAGCAGTACTTC
16 TRBJ1-1 TRBV5-4 TRBD1 CASSALPGTGITEAFF TGTGCCAGCAGCGCCTTACCCGGGACAGGGATCACTGAAGCTTTCTTT
16 TRBJ1-6 TRBV5-1 . CASSFRGATYNSPLHF TGCGCCAGCAGCTTCCGCGGGGCTACCTATAATTCACCCCTCCACTTT
15 TRBJ1-2 TRBV21-1 . CASGNPGQGVYGYTF TGTGCCAGCGGAAACCCGGGACAGGGGGTCTATGGCTACACCTTC
17 TRBJ2-7 TRBV28 TRBD1 CASSPWTETGGTREQYF TGTGCCAGCAGCCCTTGGACGGAAACAGGGGGGACCCGCGAGCAGTACTTC
13 TRBJ2-7 TRBV6-7 . CATKRESSYEQYF TGTGCCACCAAGAGGGAGAGTAGCTACGAGCAGTACTTC
16 TRBJ2-7 TRBV18 TRBD1 CASSPNPGQVSYEQYF TGTGCCAGCTCCCCGAATCCGGGACAGGTGTCCTACGAGCAGTACTTC
14 TRBJ1-1 TRBV25-1 TRBD1 CASSDRDRNTEAFF TGTGCCAGCAGTGACCGGGACAGGAACACTGAAGCTTTCTTT
13 TRBJ1-1 TRBV19 . CASSILGHTEAFF TGTGCCAGTAGTATTTTGGGGCACACTGAAGCTTTCTTT
14 TRBJ2-3 TRBV6-5 . CASSSGTSTDTQYF TGTGCCAGCAGTTCGGGGACTAGCACAGATACGCAGTATTTT
15 TRBJ1-2 TRBV28 . CASSFPSRGHYGYTF TGTGCCAGCAGTTTCCCGAGCAGGGGCCACTATGGCTACACCTTC
14 TRBJ2-5 TRBV13 TRBD1 CASSTGQIQETQYF TGTGCCAGCAGCACGGGACAGATCCAAGAGACCCAGTACTTC
14 TRBJ2-7 TRBV10-2 . CASSDGGTPYEQYF TGCGCCAGCAGTGACGGCGGGACTCCCTACGAGCAGTACTTC
14 TRBJ2-7 TRBV6-5 TRBD2 CASSFSGRLYEQYF TGTGCCAGCAGTTTTAGCGGGAGACTCTACGAGCAGTACTTC
15 TRBJ1-1 TRBV5-1 . CASSVVHQGRTEAFF TGCGCCAGCAGCGTCGTGCATCAGGGTAGGACTGAAGCTTTCTTT
15 TRBJ2-7 TRBV9 TRBD1 CASSLGTGDSYEQYF TGTGCCAGCAGCCTGGGGACAGGGGACTCCTACGAGCAGTACTTC
16 TRBJ1-6 TRBV5-4 TRBD1 CASSLPGQGIGSPLHF TGTGCCAGCAGCCTCCCGGGACAGGGGATTGGTTCACCCCTCCACTTT
14 TRBJ2-7 TRBV10-3 . CAISEGSSDYEQYF TGTGCCATCAGTGAAGGGTCTAGCGACTACGAGCAGTACTTC
15 TRBJ2-3 TRBV5-1 TRBD2 CASSLTSGSTDTQYF TGCGCCAGCAGCTTGACTAGCGGGAGCACAGATACGCAGTATTTT
11 TRBJ2-2 TRBV7-8 . CASSPPGELFF TGTGCCAGCAGCCCCCCTGGGGAGCTGTTTTTT
16 TRBJ2-7 TRBV11-2 . CASSLVVREAVYEQYF TGTGCCAGCAGCTTAGTGGTCCGGGAAGCAGTCTACGAGCAGTACTTC
15 TRBJ2-3 TRBV18 TRBD1 CASSPGQGLADTQYF TGTGCCAGCTCACCTGGACAGGGTTTAGCAGATACGCAGTATTTT
18 TRBJ1-1 TRBV14 TRBD1 CASSQDRRGGRGNTEAFF TGTGCCAGCAGCCAAGACCGCAGAGGGGGCAGGGGGAACACTGAAGCTTTCTTT
14 TRBJ2-7 TRBV10-1 TRBD1 CASSRTGLSYEQYF TGCGCCAGCAGTCGGACAGGACTCTCCTACGAGCAGTACTTC
15 TRBJ1-5 TRBV28 TRBD1 CASCRGQSSNQPQHF TGTGCCAGCTGTAGGGGACAGTCTAGCAATCAGCCCCAGCATTTT
14 TRBJ2-1 TRBV10-3 TRBD2 CAISESSGSNEQFF TGTGCCATCAGTGAGTCGAGCGGGAGCAATGAGCAGTTCTTC
14 TRBJ2-7 TRBV5-6 . CAGSRLGRSYEQYF TGTGCCGGCAGCCGACTGGGGCGCTCCTACGAGCAGTACTTC
16 TRBJ1-1 TRBV6-6 TRBD1 CASSYSSDRGTAEAFF TGTGCCAGCAGTTACTCGAGTGACAGGGGAACCGCTGAAGCTTTCTTT
12 TRBJ1-1 TRBV19 . CASSTLRAEAFF TGTGCCAGTAGTACCCTCCGCGCTGAAGCTTTCTTT
17 TRBJ2-7 TRBV7-2 . CASSLVLSGSSGRKQYF TGTGCCAGCAGCTTAGTTCTTTCCGGGAGCTCAGGGCGGAAGCAGTACTTC
16 TRBJ2-7 TRBV7-9 . CASSSSSGPSSYEQYF TGTGCCAGCAGCTCCTCCTCAGGGCCGAGCTCCTACGAGCAGTACTTC
14 TRBJ2-3 TRBV5-6 . CASSPWSYTDTQYF TGTGCCAGCAGCCCCTGGAGTTACACAGATACGCAGTATTTT